What follows describes a single T cell receptor (beta chain). Its antigen is unidentified. The data stem from a study of OX40 agonist ivuxolimab in advanced cancers. Study findings and constraints: Clones of CD4+ and CD8+ blood T cells grew by week 6 at doses of 0.1 to 3.0 mg/kg.

Data came from immunoSEQ multiplex PCR; TCRdb stores just in-frame clones and leaves some out. Of around 95,000 clones in the sample, roughly 90% were seen once. This receptor was identified in an adult with an advanced solid tumor such as melanoma, head and neck, liver or kidney cancer. The input for sequencing was CD4+ or CD8+ T cells sorted from blood, taken in a trial of the OX40 agonist ivuxolimab.

The CDR3 DNA reads as TGCAGTGCTAGTCGCAATCAGCCCCAGCATTTT. Protein sequence: CSASRNQPQHF. The genes are TRBV20-1 and TRBJ1-5; D is unresolved. Germline lookup yields CDR1 DFQATT and CDR2 SNEGSKA (reference sequence). The CDR3 consists of 11 residues. With 3 bases removed from V and 2 bases from J, the gap between germline ends came to 2 bases.